These 9 T cell receptor beta chains came from one sample sequenced in a study of control samples from healthy donors and cancer patients. Clones were read by immunoSEQ multiplex PCR, and TCRdb kept only the in-frame ones, dropping some. Of around 130,000 clones in the sample, roughly 84% were seen once. The sequencing input was blood. The source of these receptors is a man between 50 and 59 years old in good health.

This chain joins TRBV7-9 and TRBJ2-7, with TRBD1 matching over 7 bases. This CDR3 region has 16 residues. V lost 5 bases to trimming and J lost 5 bases; unmatched junction nucleotides: 15. The germline CDR1 and CDR2 sequences are SEHNR and FQNEAQ (reference sequence). CDR3 in DNA: TGTGCCAGCAGCAGACGACAGGGAATTTTCGCCAACGAGCAGTACTTC. Protein sequence: CASSRRQGIFANEQYF. Variable domain in full (rest from reference TRBV7-9 and TRBJ2-7): DTGVSQNPRHKITKRGQNVTFRCDPISEHNRLYWYRQTLGQGPEFLTYFQNEAQLEKSRLLSDRFSAERPKGSFSTLEIQRTEQGDSAMYLCASSRRQGIFANEQYFGPGTRLTVT.

The J gene is TRBJ1-4, the V gene TRBV28, with 7 bases matching TRBD1. CDR3 length: 16 residues. With V trimmed by 5 bases and J by 2 bases, 8 bases remained unmatched. Germline V gives CDR1 MDHEN, CDR2 SYDVKM. The CDR3 is CASSPRQGHTNEKLFF. Here the CDR3 DNA reads TGTGCCAGCAGTCCTCGACAGGGTCATACTAATGAAAAACTGTTTTTT.

This chain links TRBV7-9 with TRBJ2-3; tentatively, D is TRBD2 (6 bases). Trimming cost V 0 bases and J 3 bases, with 10 bases left between them. Germline loops: CDR1 SEHNR, CDR2 FQNEAQ (reference sequence). This CDR3 region has 15 residues. In DNA form, the CDR3 reads TGTGCCAGCAGCTTAGCGTTGGGGAGGACAGATACGCAGTATTTT. This codes for CASSLALGRTDTQYF.

This chain links TRBV3-1 (or the pseudogene TRBV3-2) with TRBJ1-1; 8 bases map to TRBD1. The germline gives CDR1 LGHDT, CDR2 YNNKEL (reference sequence). This CDR3 is built from 12 residues. V trimming: 5 bases; J trimming: 6 bases; junction bases outside the gene matches: 2. This CDR3 is CASSSTGAEAFF. The CDR3 region has the DNA TGTGCCAGCAGCTCGACAGGGGCTGAAGCTTTCTTT.

The chain joins TRBV6-6 to TRBJ2-7; D remains unclear. V lost 6 bases to trimming and J lost 3 bases, with 15 bases between them. CDR1 and CDR2 (germline): MNHNY, SVGAGI (reference sequence). The CDR3 runs to 14 residues. CDR3 in amino acids: CASSTPTRFYEQYF. In nucleotides, the CDR3 is TGTGCCAGCAGCACCCCCACCAGATTCTACGAGCAGTACTTC.

The genes are TRBV19 and TRBJ1-2; 7 nucleotides align to TRBD1. The V segment lost 10 bases and the J segment 8 bases; nucleotides outside the gene matches: 19. The CDR3 loop spans 15 amino acids. CDR1 and CDR2 (germline): LNHDA, SQIVND (reference sequence). Here the CDR3 reads CATISGQANYGGYTF. The CDR3 nucleotides read TGTGCCACCATTTCCGGACAGGCTAACTATGGCGGCTACACCTTC. The full variable domain, its missing parts supplied by reference TRBV19 and TRBJ1-2, is DGGITQSPKYLFRKEGQNVTLSCEQNLNHDAMYWYRQDPGQGLRLIYYSQIVNDFQKGDIAEGYSVSREKKESFPLTVTSAQKNPTAFYLCATISGQANYGGYTFGSGTRLTVV.

The chain combines TRBV5-1 with TRBJ2-5; 10 bases align to TRBD1. This CDR3 contains 15 residues. Germline lookup yields CDR1 SGHRS and CDR2 YFSETQ. The V and J ends lost 0 bases and 3 bases, in that order; junction bases with no gene match: 2. CDR3 sequence: CASSLGQGAKETQYF. The CDR3 DNA sequence: TGCGCCAGCAGCTTGGGACAGGGGGCTAAAGAGACCCAGTACTTC.

This chain links TRBV7-3 with TRBJ2-7; the D call may be TRBD1 or TRBD2 (6 bases each). Germline CDR1 and CDR2: SGHTA and FQGTGA. Trimming removed 0 bases from V and 7 bases from J, with 10 bases in between. CDR3 size: 13 residues. CDR3 region: CASSLTSGAEQYF. As DNA, the CDR3 is TGTGCCAGCAGCTTAACATCGGGGGCTGAGCAGTACTTC.

The chain combines TRBV3-1 (or the pseudogene TRBV3-2) with TRBJ2-7; D not certain. The CDR3 runs 13 residues. The germline CDR1 and CDR2 sequences are LGHDT and YNNKEL (reference sequence). With 1 base removed from V and 4 bases from J, the gap between germline ends came to 8 bases. CDR3 region: CASSQARRYEQYF. CDR3 DNA: TGTGCCAGCAGCCAAGCCCGGCGGTACGAGCAGTACTTC.